This T cell receptor beta chain was captured in a study of cytomegalovirus exposure and HLA in healthy donors. Study-level points and caveats: For most TCR beta V segments, an earlier analysis put the productive rate at about 87% or about 30% of the time. HLA alleles were associated with 15,000 to 20,000 TCR beta sequences in a later analysis at 0.05 false discovery rate.

Per the germline V gene, CDR1 is MDHEN and CDR2 is SYDVKM. This CDR3 has 13 amino acids. V lost 3 bases and J lost 7, with 9 bases in between. With regard to this clone: Antigen: not known.

PCR amplification relied on 60 Vbeta primers (plus 13 Jbeta primers). Sequencing was performed with immunoSEQ multiplex PCR; in TCRdb, only in-frame clones are kept and a portion is missing. Here the sample spans under 150,000 clones, about three quarters being singletons. The sample consisted of PBMCs. The sequence came from a human donor in good health. The chain uses TRBV28 and TRBJ1-4; D might be TRBD1 (5 bases). The CDR3 nucleotides are TGTGCCAGCAGTTTTGGGGCAGTTGAAAAACTGTTTTTT. Its protein product is CASSFGAVEKLFF. Drawing the rest from reference TRBV28 and TRBJ1-4, the complete variable domain is DVKVTQSSRYLVKRTGEKVFLECVQDMDHENMFWYRQDPGLGLRLIYFSYDVKMKEKGDIPEGYSVSREKKERFSLILESASTNQTSMYLCASSFGAVEKLFFGSGTQLSVL.